These 25 T cell receptor beta chains came from one sample sequenced in a study of cytomegalovirus exposure and HLA in healthy donors. PCR used 60 Vbeta primers and 13 Jbeta primers. Method: immunoSEQ multiplex PCR; TCRdb's copy keeps in-frame clones and lacks some. Found here are roughly 50,000 clones; the top ten clones hold 6% to 7%. The sample consisted of PBMCs. The receptors were gathered from a male donor in good health and CMV-seropositive.

V is TRBV5-1 and J is TRBJ2-1, with TRBD2 matching 7 bases. The V gene's germline CDR1 is SGHRS and CDR2 YFSETQ. There are 15 residues in the CDR3. V dropped 4 bases and J dropped 7; count of bases not matched to a gene: 11. CDR3 coding DNA: TGCGCCAGCAGCGCAGCGGGACTATTCAATAATGAGCAGTTCTTC. It is translated as CASSAAGLFNNEQFF.

This chain joins TRBV5-1 and TRBJ1-2, with D possibly matching TRBD1 (5 bases). V was pared by 4 bases and J by 0 bases, with 13 bases between. This CDR3 has 15 amino acids. Germline V lookup: CDR1 SGHRS, CDR2 YFSETQ. CDR3 residues: CASSVAQGPNYGYTF. CDR3 nucleotides: TGCGCCAGCAGCGTTGCGCAGGGCCCTAACTATGGCTACACCTTC.

The chain carries TRBV21-1 and TRBJ1-5; the DNA was not used to check the table's D call, TRBD1. TRBV21-1 is a pseudogene. The CDR3 length is 18 residues. In nucleotides, the CDR3 is TGTGCCAGCAGCAAAGCGCTTTCGGGCAGGGTGGGCAATCAGCCCCAGCATTTT. The encoded protein is CASSKALSGRVGNQPQHF.

This chain connects TRBV28 to TRBJ1-2; 10 bases map to TRBD1. The J segment lost 8 bases and the V segment lost 4 bases, leaving 10 bases of the junction unmatched. In germline, CDR1 is MDHEN, CDR2 SYDVKM. The CDR3 is 15 amino acids. As DNA, the CDR3 is TGTGCCAGCAGTTCCCCCGGACAGGGGGTTTGGGGCTACACCTTC. Protein: CASSSPGQGVWGYTF.

V is TRBV10-1 and J is TRBJ1-6; 9 bases fit TRBD1. This CDR3 region has 18 residues. V shed 4 bases, J shed 0 bases, and the junction held 7 bases outside the gene matches. Germline V gives CDR1 WNHNN, CDR2 SYGVQD (reference sequence). CDR3 nucleotides: TGCGCCAGCAGTGGGACAGGGGAGCCAAGCTCCTATAATTCACCCCTCCACTTT. Translated: CASSGTGEPSSYNSPLHF.

This rearrangement joins TRBV5-1 to TRBJ2-5, with 8 bases identical to TRBD2. J lost 4 bases, V lost 4 bases, and 6 bases had no gene match. This CDR3 is built from 14 residues. Germline loops: CDR1 SGHRS, CDR2 YFSETQ. This chain's CDR3 is CASSTVAGIETQYF. The CDR3 DNA reads TGCGCCAGCAGCACAGTAGCGGGGATAGAGACCCAGTACTTC.

The chain couples TRBV30 to TRBJ2-3, with D unresolved. Trimming took off 3 bases at V and 3 bases at J, with 13 bases between the two ends. Germline V gives CDR1 GTSNPN, CDR2 SVGIG (reference sequence). The CDR3 loop spans 14 amino acids. The CDR3: CAWRPTRWTDTQYF. The CDR3 region has the DNA TGTGCCTGGAGGCCGACGAGGTGGACAGATACGCAGTATTTT.

This sequence joins TRBV19 and TRBJ2-7, with 9 bases lining up with TRBD1. The CDR3 covers 15 residues. The V gene end was trimmed by 4 bases and the J gene end by 4 bases; junction bases not matched to a gene: 8. Germline V gene sequence: CDR1 LNHDA, CDR2 SQIVND (reference sequence). The CDR3 DNA is TGTGCCAGTAGTACGGCCGGGACAGGGATTTACGAGCAGTACTTC. Encoded protein: CASSTAGTGIYEQYF.

V gene TRBV7-6 combines with J gene TRBJ2-3; 12 positions agree with TRBD2. The germline CDR1 and CDR2 sequences are SGHVS and FNYEAQ. V shed 4 bases and J 3 bases; nucleotides not matched to a gene: 5. This CDR3 has 16 amino acids. CDR3 nucleotide sequence: TGTGCCAGCAGCTACCCTCTAGCGGGGGGGACAGATACGCAGTATTTT. It encodes CASSYPLAGGTDTQYF.

V and J are TRBV19 and TRBJ1-2, with 7 bases lining up with TRBD1. The CDR3 runs 14 residues. Unmatched junction bases numbered 11, after V lost 7 bases and J lost 6 bases. Germline V CDR1 and CDR2: LNHDA, SQIVND (reference sequence). The CDR3 spells CASKMTGIWDGYTF. The CDR3 DNA sequence: TGTGCCAGTAAGATGACAGGGATCTGGGATGGCTACACCTTC.

The chain joins TRBV19 to TRBJ1-4, with 10 bases fitting TRBD1. The V segment lost 6 bases and the J segment 7 bases; nucleotides outside the gene matches: 8. Per germline, CDR1 LNHDA and CDR2 SQIVND (reference sequence). This CDR3 comprises 15 residues. CDR3 DNA sequence: TGTGCCAGTAGCCTCCCGGGACAGGGGTCTGAAAAACTGTTTTTT. Protein: CASSLPGQGSEKLFF.

V gene TRBV7-9 combines with J gene TRBJ2-5; tentatively, D is TRBD2 (5 bases). The J call is in doubt because the DNA end fits TRBJ2-7 better. CDR3 size: 15 residues. The germline V gene has CDR1 SEHNR and CDR2 FQNEAQ (reference sequence). Written as DNA, the CDR3 is TGTGCCAGCAGCTTAAAATTAGGATTGACTACCGAGCAGTACTTC. Its translation is CASSLKLGLTTEQYF.

The chain is built from TRBV7-2 and TRBJ2-1, with TRBD2 matching 7 bases. V trimming: 5 bases; J trimming: 9 bases; junction bases outside the gene matches: 7. CDR1 and CDR2 from the germline V gene are SGHTA and FQGNSA. This CDR3 is built from 13 residues. The DNA of the CDR3 is TGTGCCAGCAGCGATAGCGGGCCCAGTGAGCAGTTCTTC. It specifies CASSDSGPSEQFF. The full variable domain, its missing parts supplied by reference TRBV7-2 and TRBJ2-1, is GAGVSQSPSNKVTEKGKDVELRCDPISGHTALYWYRQSLGQGLEFLIYFQGNSAPDKSGLPSDRFSAERTGGSVSTLTIQRTQQEDSAVYLCASSDSGPSEQFFGPGTRLTVL.

The rearrangement uses TRBV4-1 and TRBJ2-2; D is unresolved. The V end lost 1 base, the J end lost 0 bases, and 12 bases lay between the germline ends. CDR3 length: 17 amino acids. CDR1 MGHRA and CDR2 YSYEKL come from the germline V gene. CDR3 in amino acids: CASSQGAGHSNTGELFF. The CDR3 DNA reads as TGCGCCAGCAGCCAAGGAGCAGGCCACTCGAACACCGGGGAGCTGTTTTTT.

This sequence joins TRBV4-3 and TRBJ1-6; unclear D gene. Per germline, CDR1 LGHNA and CDR2 YSLEER. Trimming took 0 bases from V and 14 from J, leaving 8 bases between them. This CDR3 spans 12 amino acids. In nucleotides, the CDR3 is TGCGCCAGCAGCCAAGATCAAGGAGCCCTCCACTTT. It codes for CASSQDQGALHF.

The chain recombines TRBV7-2 with TRBJ2-7; D is unresolved. From germline, CDR1 is SGHTA and CDR2 FQGNSA. V was clipped by 5 bases and J by 3 bases, with 5 bases between them. The CDR3 runs to 11 residues. CDR3 amino acids: CASSASYEQYF. CDR3 sequence (DNA): TGTGCCAGCAGCGCCAGCTACGAGCAGTACTTC.

Note on this clone: The sample carries other DNA sequences with the same CDR3. CDR3 protein: CASSQDGATNEKLFF. The CDR3 bases are TGCGCCAGCAGCCAAGATGGAGCAACTAATGAAAAACTGTTTTTT. The chain links TRBV4-3 to TRBJ1-4, with D unresolved. CDR1 LGHNA and CDR2 YSLEER come from the germline V gene. V lost 0 bases to trimming and J lost 0 bases, with 5 bases between them. The CDR3 is 15 amino acids.

The chain couples TRBV9 to TRBJ2-6; D is perhaps TRBD2 (6 bases). Per germline, CDR1 SGDLS and CDR2 YYNGEE. The CDR3 contains 16 residues. V lost 4 bases and J 3 bases, leaving 14 bases between the germline ends. The DNA for the CDR3 is TGTGCCAGCAGCTCTCGGGGAGGCAATGGGGCCAACGTCCTGACTTTC. Amino acid sequence: CASSSRGGNGANVLTF. Based on the CDR3 plus reference TRBV9 and TRBJ2-6, the full variable domain is DSGVTQTPKHLITATGQRVTLRCSPRSGDLSVYWYQQSLDQGLQFLIQYYNGEERAKGNILERFSAQQFPDLHSELNLSSLELGDSALYFCASSSRGGNGANVLTFGAGSRLTVL.

This chain joins TRBV27 and TRBJ1-2; 9 bases map to TRBD1. V shed 3 bases and J 4 bases; nucleotides not matched to a gene: 6. Germline V gene lookup returns CDR1 MNHEY and CDR2 SMNVEV (reference sequence). This CDR3 has 15 residues. CDR3 coding DNA: TGTGCCAGCAGTTTCCGACAGACAGGGGGCTATGGCTACACCTTC. Its translation: CASSFRQTGGYGYTF.

The chain joins TRBV13 to TRBJ2-4, with TRBD2 matching 12 bases. There are 17 residues in the CDR3. Germline V gene data show CDR1 as PRHDT and CDR2 as FYEKMQ (reference sequence). V was clipped by 5 bases and J by 1 base; unmatched bases: 6. CDR3 amino acids: CASSPLAGGLAKNIQYF. DNA for the CDR3: TGTGCCAGCAGCCCCCTAGCGGGGGGGCTCGCCAAAAACATTCAGTACTTC.

The chain links TRBV7-3 to TRBJ2-5; TRBD2 is a possible D gene (6 bases). This CDR3 contains 13 residues. CDR1 is SGHTA, CDR2 FQGTGA, per germline. With 4 bases removed from V and 5 bases from J, the gap between germline ends came to 11 bases. Here the CDR3 reads CASSSSGGETQYF. The CDR3 DNA is TGTGCCAGCAGCTCCAGTGGGGGGGAGACCCAGTACTTC. Using reference TRBV7-3 and TRBJ2-5 for the parts outside the CDR3, the full variable domain is GAGVSQTPSNKVTEKGKYVELRCDPISGHTALYWYRQSLGQGPEFLIYFQGTGAADDSGLPNDRFFAVRPEGSVSTLKIQRTERGDSAVYLCASSSSGGETQYFGPGTRLLVL.

The chain is built from TRBV7-9 and TRBJ1-5; D remains ambiguous. This CDR3 has 16 amino acids. The V end lost 4 bases, the J end lost 4 bases, and 17 bases lay between the germline ends. CDR1 SEHNR and CDR2 FQNEAQ come from the germline V gene (reference sequence). CDR3 residues: CASSSTILGGNQPQHF. The CDR3 nucleotides read TGTGCCAGCAGCTCCACAATCCTGGGAGGAAATCAGCCCCAGCATTTT.

The chain recombines TRBV29-1 with TRBJ2-7; 9 nucleotides agree with TRBD2. This CDR3 has 15 residues. With V trimmed by 3 bases and J by 3 bases, 9 bases remained unmatched. The V gene's germline CDR1 is SQVTM and CDR2 ANQGSEA. The chain's CDR3 is CSVEGTSGFNYEQYF. The CDR3 region has the DNA TGCAGCGTTGAGGGAACTAGCGGGTTTAACTACGAGCAGTACTTC.

The chain has TRBV18 and TRBJ2-7; tentatively, D is TRBD2 (6 bases). CDR3 length equals 16 residues. From germline, CDR1 is KGHSH and CDR2 LQKENI. The ends were cut back, 0 bases at V and 3 bases at J, with 15 bases in the middle. CDR3 DNA: TGTGCCAGCTCACCACCGGGACTCATTGTTGGCTACGAGCAGTACTTC. It encodes CASSPPGLIVGYEQYF.

The V gene is TRBV29-1, the J gene TRBJ2-2; TRBD2 might be the D (5 bases). CDR1 SQVTM and CDR2 ANQGSEA come from the germline V gene. V was cut by 4 bases and J by 0 bases, with 18 bases left in between. The CDR3 length is 17 residues. CDR3 DNA: TGCAGCGTTGCCGATAAGATACGGGAACCGAACACCGGGGAGCTGTTTTTT. Translated: CSVADKIREPNTGELFF.